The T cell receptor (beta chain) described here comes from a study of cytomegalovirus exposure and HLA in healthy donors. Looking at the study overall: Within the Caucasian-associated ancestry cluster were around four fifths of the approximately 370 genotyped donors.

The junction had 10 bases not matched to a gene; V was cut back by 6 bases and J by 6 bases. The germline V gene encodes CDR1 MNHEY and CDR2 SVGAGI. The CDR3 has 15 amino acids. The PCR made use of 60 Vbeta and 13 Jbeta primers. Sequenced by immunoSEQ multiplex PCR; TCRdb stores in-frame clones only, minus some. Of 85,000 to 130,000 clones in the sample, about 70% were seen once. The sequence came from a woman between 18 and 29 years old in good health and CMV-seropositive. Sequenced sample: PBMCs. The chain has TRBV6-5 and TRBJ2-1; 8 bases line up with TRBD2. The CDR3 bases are TGTGCCAGCAGAAAGCCGGGACTAGTCACCAATGAGCAGTTCTTC. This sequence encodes CASRKPGLVTNEQFF.